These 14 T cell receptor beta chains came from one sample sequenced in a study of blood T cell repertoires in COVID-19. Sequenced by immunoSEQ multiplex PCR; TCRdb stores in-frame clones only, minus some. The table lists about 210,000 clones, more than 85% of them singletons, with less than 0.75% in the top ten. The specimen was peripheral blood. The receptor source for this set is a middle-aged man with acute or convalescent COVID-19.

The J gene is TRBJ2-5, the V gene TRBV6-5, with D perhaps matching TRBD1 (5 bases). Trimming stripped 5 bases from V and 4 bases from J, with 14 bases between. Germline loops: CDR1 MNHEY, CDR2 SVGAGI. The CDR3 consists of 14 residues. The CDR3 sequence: CASSPLWQGETQYF. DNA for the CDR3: TGTGCCAGCAGTCCACTTTGGCAGGGAGAGACCCAGTACTTC.

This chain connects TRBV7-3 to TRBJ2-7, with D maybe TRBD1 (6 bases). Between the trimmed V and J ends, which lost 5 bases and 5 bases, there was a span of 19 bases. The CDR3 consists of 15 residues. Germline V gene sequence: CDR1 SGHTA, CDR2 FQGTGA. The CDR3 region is CASSPMGAVTHEQYF. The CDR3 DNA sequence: TGTGCCAGCAGCCCCATGGGGGCTGTCACCCACGAGCAGTACTTC.

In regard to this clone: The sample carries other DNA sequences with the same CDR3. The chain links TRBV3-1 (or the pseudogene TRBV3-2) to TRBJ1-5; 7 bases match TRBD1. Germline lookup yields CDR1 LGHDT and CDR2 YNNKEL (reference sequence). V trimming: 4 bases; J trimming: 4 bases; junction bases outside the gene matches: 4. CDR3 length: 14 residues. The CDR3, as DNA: TGTGCCAGCAGCCCCAGGGGGTCAAATCAGCCCCAGCATTTT. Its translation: CASSPRGSNQPQHF.

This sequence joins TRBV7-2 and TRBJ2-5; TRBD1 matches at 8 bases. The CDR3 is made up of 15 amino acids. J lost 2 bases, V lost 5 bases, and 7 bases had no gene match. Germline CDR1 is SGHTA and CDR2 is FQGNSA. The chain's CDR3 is CASSPRQGKQETQYF. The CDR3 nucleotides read TGTGCCAGCAGCCCTAGACAGGGGAAACAAGAGACCCAGTACTTC.

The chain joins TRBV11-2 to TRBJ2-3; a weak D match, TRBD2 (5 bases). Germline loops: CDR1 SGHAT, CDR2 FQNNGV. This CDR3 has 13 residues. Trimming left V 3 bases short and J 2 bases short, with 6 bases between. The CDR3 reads CASSFDYTDTQYF. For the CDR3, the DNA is TGTGCCAGCAGCTTTGACTACACAGATACGCAGTATTTT.

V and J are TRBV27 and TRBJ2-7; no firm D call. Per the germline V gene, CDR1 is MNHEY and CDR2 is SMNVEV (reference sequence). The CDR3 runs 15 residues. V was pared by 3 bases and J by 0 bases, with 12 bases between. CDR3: CASSFSLGSSYEQYF. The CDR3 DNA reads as TGTGCCAGCAGTTTTAGTCTAGGCAGCTCCTACGAGCAGTACTTC.

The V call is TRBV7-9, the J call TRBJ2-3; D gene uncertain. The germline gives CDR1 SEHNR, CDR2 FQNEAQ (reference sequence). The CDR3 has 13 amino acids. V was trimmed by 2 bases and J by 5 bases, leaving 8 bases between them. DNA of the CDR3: TGTGCCAGCAGCTTATCGGTTCTAGATACGCAGTATTTT. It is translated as CASSLSVLDTQYF.

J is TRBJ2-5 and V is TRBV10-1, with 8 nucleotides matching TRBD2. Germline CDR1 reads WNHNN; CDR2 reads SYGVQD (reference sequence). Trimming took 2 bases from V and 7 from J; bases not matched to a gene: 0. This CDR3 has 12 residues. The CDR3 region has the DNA TGCGCCAGCAGTGAGGCGGGGGGGACCCAGTACTTC. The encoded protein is CASSEAGGTQYF.

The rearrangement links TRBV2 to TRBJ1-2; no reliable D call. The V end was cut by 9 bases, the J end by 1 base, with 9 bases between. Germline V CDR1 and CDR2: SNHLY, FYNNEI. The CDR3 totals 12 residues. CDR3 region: CARNGYNYGYTF. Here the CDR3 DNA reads TGTGCCAGAAACGGGTATAACTATGGCTACACCTTC.

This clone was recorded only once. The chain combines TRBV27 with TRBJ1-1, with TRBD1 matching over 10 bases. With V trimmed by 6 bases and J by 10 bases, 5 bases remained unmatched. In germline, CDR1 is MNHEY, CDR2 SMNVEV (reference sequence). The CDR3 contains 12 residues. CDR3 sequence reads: CASRGQGNGAFF. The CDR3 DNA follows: TGTGCCAGCAGGGGACAGGGGAACGGAGCTTTCTTT.

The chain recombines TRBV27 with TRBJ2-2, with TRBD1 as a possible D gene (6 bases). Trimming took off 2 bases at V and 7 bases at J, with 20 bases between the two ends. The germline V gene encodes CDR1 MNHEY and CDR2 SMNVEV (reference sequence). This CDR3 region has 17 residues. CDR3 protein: CASSLRTRGRIGGELFF. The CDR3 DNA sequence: TGTGCCAGCAGTTTACGTACCAGGGGCAGAATTGGCGGGGAGCTGTTTTTT.

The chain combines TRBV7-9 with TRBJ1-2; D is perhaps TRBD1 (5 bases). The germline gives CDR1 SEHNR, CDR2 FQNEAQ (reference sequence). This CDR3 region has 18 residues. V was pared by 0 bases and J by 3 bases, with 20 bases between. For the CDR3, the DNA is TGTGCCAGCAGCTTAGCTAGGGCGGAGCCGGGGGAGCACTATGGCTACACCTTC. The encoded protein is CASSLARAEPGEHYGYTF.

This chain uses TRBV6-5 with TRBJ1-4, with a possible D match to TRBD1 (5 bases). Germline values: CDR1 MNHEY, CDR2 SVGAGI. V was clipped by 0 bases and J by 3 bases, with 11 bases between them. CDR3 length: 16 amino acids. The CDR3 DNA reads TGTGCCAGCAGTTACTCGTTGGGGGAGGCTAATGAAAAACTGTTTTTT. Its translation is CASSYSLGEANEKLFF.

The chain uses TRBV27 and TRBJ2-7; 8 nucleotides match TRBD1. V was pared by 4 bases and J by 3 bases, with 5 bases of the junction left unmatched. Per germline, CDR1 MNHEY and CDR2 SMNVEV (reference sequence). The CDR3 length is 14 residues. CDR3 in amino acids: CASSYGQGRYEQYF. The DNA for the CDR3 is TGTGCCAGCAGTTATGGACAGGGTCGCTACGAGCAGTACTTC.